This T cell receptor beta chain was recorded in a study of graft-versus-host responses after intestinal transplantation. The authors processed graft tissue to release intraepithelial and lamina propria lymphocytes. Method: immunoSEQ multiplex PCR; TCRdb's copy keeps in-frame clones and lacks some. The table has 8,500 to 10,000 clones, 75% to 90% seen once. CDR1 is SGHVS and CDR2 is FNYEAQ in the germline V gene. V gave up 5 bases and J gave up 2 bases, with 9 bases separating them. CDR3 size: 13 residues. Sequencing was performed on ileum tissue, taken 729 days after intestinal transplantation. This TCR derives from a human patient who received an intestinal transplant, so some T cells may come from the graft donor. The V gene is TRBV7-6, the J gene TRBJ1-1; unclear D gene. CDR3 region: CASSQAVNTEAFF. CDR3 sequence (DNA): TGTGCCAGCAGCCAGGCAGTTAACACTGAAGCTTTCTTT.